The present entry profiles one T cell receptor beta chain with its context. This sample was included in a study of cytomegalovirus exposure and HLA in healthy donors. The approximately 120-subject validation cohort, separate from the 666-subject first cohort, included the donors. TCRdb's table, derived via immunoSEQ multiplex PCR, lists solely in-frame clones and lacks some. The repertoire consists of about 280,000 clones, with around nine tenths occurring once and the leading ten covering about 0.85%. Sample: PBMCs. The clonotype originates from a woman aged 18 to 35 in good health and CMV-seronegative.

CDR3 sequence reads: CASSVSGANTFTDTQYF. The CDR3 DNA sequence: TGCGCCAGCAGCGTTAGCGGGGCCAACACTTTCACAGATACGCAGTATTTT. The chain is built from TRBV5-1 and TRBJ2-3, with 8 positions matching TRBD2. CDR1 and CDR2 from the germline V gene are SGHRS and YFSETQ. The V and J ends lost 4 bases and 2 bases, in that order; junction bases with no gene match: 12. CDR3 length: 17 residues.